This T cell receptor (beta chain) was observed in a study of PD-L1 blockade in urothelial cancer. Study details: Prior chemotherapy regimens per patient numbered 0 to 3. Blood was analyzed 3 weeks (second dose) and 6 weeks after treatment start.

Time point noted: pretreatment peripheral blood. Patients presented with locally advanced or metastatic urothelial carcinoma. The study's findings and limits: Patients who had durable benefit saw their tumor-associated blood clones expand more at 3 weeks.

The protocol was immunoSEQ multiplex PCR, while the TCRdb copy is restricted to in-frame clones and leaves out a portion. Among tens of thousands of clones, 75% were seen once, and the ten largest hold roughly 3.9%. On this clone itself: As yet, its antigen is unknown.

This TCR derives from a man between 70 and 80 years old with urothelial cancer. The sequencing here drew on PBMCs, taken around atezolizumab (anti-PD-L1) treatment.

The CDR3 protein is CASSFGQAYDYGYTF. The CDR3 bases are TGTGCCAGCAGCTTCGGACAGGCCTACGACTATGGCTACACCTTC. The chain employs TRBV7-9 and TRBJ1-2; the match to TRBD1 covers 7 bases. CDR1 is SEHNR and CDR2 is FQNEAQ in the germline V gene (reference sequence). The CDR3 sequence is 15 residues long. J gave up 3 bases and V 3 bases, and 7 bases lay outside the gene matches. Filled out from reference TRBV7-9 and TRBJ1-2, the complete variable domain reads DTGVSQNPRHKITKRGQNVTFRCDPISEHNRLYWYRQTLGQGPEFLTYFQNEAQLEKSRLLSDRFSAERPKGSFSTLEIQRTEQGDSAMYLCASSFGQAYDYGYTFGSGTRLTVV.